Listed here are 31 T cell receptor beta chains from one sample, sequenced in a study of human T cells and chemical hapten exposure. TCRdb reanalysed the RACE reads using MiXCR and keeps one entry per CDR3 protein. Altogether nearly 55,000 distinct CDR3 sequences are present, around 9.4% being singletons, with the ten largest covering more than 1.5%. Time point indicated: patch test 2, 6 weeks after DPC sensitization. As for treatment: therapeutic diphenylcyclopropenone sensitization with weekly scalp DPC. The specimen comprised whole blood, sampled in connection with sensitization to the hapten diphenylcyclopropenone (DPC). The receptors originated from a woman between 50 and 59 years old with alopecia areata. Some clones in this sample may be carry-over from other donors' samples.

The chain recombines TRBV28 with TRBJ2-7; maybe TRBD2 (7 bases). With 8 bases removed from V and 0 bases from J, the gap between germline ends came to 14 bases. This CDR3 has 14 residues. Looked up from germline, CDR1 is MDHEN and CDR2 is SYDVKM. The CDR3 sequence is CASRTGGVSYEQYF. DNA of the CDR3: TGTGCCAGCCGTACGGGGGGCGTCTCCTACGAGCAGTACTTC.

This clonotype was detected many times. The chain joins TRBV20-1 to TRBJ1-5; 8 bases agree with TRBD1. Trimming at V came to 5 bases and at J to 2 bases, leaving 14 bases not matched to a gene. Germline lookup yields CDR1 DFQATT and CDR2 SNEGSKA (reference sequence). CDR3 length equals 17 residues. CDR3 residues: CSAPQSETGAGNQPQHF. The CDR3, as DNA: TGCAGTGCTCCACAGTCTGAGACAGGGGCAGGCAATCAGCCCCAGCATTTT.

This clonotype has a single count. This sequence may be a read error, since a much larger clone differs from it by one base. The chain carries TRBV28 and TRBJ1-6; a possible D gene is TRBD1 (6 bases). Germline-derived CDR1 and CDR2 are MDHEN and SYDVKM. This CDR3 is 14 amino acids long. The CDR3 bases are TGTGTCAGCAGTCCTGGACAGAGGCATTCACCCCTCCACTTT. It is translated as CVSSPGQRHSPLHF.

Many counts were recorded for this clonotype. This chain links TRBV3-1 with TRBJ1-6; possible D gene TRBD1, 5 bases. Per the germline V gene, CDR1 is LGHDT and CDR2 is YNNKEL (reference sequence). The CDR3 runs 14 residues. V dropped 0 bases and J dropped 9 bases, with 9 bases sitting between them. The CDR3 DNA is TGTGCCAGCAGCCAAGACATGACAGCTTCACCCCTCCACTTT. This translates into CASSQDMTASPLHF.

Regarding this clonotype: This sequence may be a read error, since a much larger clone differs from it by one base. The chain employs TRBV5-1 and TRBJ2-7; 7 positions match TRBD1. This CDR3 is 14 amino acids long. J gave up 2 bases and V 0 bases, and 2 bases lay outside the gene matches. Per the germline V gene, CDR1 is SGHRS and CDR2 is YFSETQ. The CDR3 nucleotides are TGCGCCAGCAGCTTGGTCCAGGGGGCCTACGAGCAGTACTTC. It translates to CASSLVQGAYEQYF.

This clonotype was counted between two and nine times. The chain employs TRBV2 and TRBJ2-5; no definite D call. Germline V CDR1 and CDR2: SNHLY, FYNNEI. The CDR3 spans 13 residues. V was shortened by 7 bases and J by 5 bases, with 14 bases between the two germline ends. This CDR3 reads CASKIGGRETQYF. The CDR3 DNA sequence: TGTGCCAGCAAAATAGGCGGTCGGGAGACCCAGTACTTC.

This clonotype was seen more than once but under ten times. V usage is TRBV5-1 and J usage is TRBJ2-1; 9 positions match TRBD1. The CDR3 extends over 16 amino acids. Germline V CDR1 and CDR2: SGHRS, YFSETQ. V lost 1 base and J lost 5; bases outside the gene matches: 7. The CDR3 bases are TGCGCCAGCAGCTTGTCTGGTACAGGGGGCAACAATGAGCAGTTCTTC. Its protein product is CASSLSGTGGNNEQFF.

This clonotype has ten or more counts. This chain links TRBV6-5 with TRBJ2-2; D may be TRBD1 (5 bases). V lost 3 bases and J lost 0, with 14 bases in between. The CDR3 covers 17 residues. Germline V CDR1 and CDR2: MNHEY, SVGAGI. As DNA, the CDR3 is TGTGCCAGCAGTTATGATCCCACCAGGGCGAACACCGGGGAGCTGTTTTTT. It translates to CASSYDPTRANTGELFF.

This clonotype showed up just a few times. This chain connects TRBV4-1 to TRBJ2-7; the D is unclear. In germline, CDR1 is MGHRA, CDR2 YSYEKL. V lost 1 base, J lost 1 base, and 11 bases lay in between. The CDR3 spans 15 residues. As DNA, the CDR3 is TGCGCCAGCAGCCAAGGGGCGGCAGTTTCCTACGAGCAGTACTTC. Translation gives CASSQGAAVSYEQYF.

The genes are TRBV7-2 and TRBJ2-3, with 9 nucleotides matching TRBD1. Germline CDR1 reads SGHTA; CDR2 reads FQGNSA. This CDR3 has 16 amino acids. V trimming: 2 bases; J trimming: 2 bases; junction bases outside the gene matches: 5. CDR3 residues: CASSLTGGSTTDTQYF. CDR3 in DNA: TGTGCCAGCAGCTTAACAGGGGGCTCCACCACAGATACGCAGTATTTT.

Written as DNA, the CDR3 is TGTGCCAGCTCACCTTCTAGGACTCCAAACACTGAAGCTTTCTTT. Translated, it gives CASSPSRTPNTEAFF. The genes are TRBV18 and TRBJ1-1; D remains ambiguous. Trimming took 3 bases from V and 2 from J, leaving 13 bases between them. Germline values: CDR1 KGHSH, CDR2 LQKENI. The CDR3 is 15 residues long.

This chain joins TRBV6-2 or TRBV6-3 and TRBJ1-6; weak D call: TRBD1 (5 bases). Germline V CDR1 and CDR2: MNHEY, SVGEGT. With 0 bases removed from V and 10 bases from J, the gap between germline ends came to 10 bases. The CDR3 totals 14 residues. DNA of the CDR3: TGTGCCAGCAGTTACTCGGGTCAGGGATCACCCCTCCACTTT. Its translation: CASSYSGQGSPLHF.

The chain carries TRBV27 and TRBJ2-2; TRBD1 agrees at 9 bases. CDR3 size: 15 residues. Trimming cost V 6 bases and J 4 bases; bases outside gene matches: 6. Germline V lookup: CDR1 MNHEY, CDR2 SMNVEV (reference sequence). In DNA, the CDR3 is TGTGCCAGCAGGACTACAGGGGGCAGCACCGGGGAGCTGTTTTTT. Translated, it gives CASRTTGGSTGELFF.

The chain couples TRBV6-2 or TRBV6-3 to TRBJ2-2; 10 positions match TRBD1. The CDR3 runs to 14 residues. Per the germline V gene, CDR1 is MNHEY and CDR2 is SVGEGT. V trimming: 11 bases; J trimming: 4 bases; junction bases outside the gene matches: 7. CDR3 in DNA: TGTGCCGTCCACCGGGACAGGGGCACCGGGGAGCTGTTTTTT. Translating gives CAVHRDRGTGELFF.

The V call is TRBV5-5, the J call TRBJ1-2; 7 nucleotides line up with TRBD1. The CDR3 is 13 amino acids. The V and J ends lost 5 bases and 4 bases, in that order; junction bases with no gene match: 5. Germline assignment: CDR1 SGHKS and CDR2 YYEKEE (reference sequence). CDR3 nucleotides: TGTGCCAGCAGTGTGACAGGGATCTATGGCTACACCTTC. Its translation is CASSVTGIYGYTF.

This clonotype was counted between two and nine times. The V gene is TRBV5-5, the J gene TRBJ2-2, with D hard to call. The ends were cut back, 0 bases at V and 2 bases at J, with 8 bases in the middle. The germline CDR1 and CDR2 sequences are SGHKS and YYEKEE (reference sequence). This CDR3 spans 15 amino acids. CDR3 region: CASSLVLSNTGELFF. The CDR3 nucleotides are TGTGCCAGCAGCTTGGTTCTCTCCAACACCGGGGAGCTGTTTTTT.

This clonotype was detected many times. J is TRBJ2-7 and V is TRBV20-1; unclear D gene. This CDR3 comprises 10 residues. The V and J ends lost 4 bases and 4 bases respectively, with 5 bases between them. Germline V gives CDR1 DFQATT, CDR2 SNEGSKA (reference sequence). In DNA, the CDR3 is TGCAGTGCTAAGGGTTACGAGCAGTACTTC. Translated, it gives CSAKGYEQYF.

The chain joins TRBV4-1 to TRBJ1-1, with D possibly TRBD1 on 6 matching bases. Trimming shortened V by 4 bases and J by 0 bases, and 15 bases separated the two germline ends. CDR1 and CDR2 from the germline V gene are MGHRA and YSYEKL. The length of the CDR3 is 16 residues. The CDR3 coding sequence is TGCGCCAGCAGCCGCGGGACATCTGACATGAACACTGAAGCTTTCTTT. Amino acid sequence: CASSRGTSDMNTEAFF.

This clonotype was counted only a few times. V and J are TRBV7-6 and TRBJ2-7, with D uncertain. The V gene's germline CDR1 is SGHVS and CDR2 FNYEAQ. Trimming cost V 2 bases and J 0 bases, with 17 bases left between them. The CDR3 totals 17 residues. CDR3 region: CASSLIRFEDYSYEQYF. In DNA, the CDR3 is TGTGCCAGCAGCTTAATTAGATTCGAGGATTACTCCTACGAGCAGTACTTC.

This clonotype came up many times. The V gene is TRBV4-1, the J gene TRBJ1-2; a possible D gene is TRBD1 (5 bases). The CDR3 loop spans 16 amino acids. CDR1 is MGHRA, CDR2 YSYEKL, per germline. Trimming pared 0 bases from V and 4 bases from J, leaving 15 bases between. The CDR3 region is CASSQDWPGPLYGYTF. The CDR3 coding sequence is TGCGCCAGCAGCCAAGATTGGCCGGGACCCCTCTATGGCTACACCTTC.

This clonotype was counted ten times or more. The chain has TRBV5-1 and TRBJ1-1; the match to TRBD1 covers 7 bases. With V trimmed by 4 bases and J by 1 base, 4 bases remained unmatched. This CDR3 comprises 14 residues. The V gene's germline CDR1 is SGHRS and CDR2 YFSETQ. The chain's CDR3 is CASSGDSQNTEAFF. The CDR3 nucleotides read TGCGCCAGCAGCGGGGACAGCCAGAACACTGAAGCTTTCTTT. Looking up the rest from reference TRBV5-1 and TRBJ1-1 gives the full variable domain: KAGVTQTPRYLIKTRGQQVTLSCSPISGHRSVSWYQQTPGQGLQFLFEYFSETQRNKGNFPGRFSGRQFSNSRSEMNVSTLELGDSALYLCASSGDSQNTEAFFGQGTRLTVV.

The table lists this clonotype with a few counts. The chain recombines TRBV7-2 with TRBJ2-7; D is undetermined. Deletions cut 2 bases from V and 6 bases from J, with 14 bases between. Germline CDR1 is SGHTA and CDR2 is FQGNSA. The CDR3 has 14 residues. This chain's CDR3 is CASSLTGLSGEQYF. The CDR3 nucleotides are TGTGCCAGCAGCTTAACGGGCCTAAGTGGCGAGCAGTACTTC.

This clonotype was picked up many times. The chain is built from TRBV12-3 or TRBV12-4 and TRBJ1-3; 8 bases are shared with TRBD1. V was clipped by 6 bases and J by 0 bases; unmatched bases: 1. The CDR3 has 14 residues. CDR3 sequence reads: CASRGTGSGNTIYF. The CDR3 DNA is TGTGCCAGCAGGGGGACAGGCTCTGGAAACACCATATATTTT.

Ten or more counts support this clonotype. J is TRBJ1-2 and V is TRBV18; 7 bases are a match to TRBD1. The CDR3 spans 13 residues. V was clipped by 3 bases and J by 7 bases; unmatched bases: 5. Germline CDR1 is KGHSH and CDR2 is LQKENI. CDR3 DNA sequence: TGTGCCAGCTCACCCGGGACAGCCTTTGGCTACACCTTC. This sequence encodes CASSPGTAFGYTF. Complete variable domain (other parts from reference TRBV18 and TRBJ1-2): NAGVMQNPRHLVRRRGQEARLRCSPMKGHSHVYWYRQLPEEGLKFMVYLQKENIIDESGMPKERFSAEFPKEGPSILRIQQVVRGDSAAYFCASSPGTAFGYTFGSGTRLTVV.

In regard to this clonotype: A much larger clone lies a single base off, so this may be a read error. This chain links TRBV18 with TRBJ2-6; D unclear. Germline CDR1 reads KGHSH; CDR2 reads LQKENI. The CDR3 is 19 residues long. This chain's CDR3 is CASSPYGPGAYSEANVLTF. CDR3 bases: TGTGCCAGCTCACCATACGGCCCCGGAGCTTACTCTGAGGCCAACGTCCTGACTTTC.

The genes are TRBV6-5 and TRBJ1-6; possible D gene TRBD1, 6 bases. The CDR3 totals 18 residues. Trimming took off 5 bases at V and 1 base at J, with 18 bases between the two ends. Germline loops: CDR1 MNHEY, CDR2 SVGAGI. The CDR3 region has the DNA TGTGCCAGCAGTCGGACAGACACGGGTATATCCTATAATTCACCCCTCCACTTT. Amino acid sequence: CASSRTDTGISYNSPLHF.

As DNA, the CDR3 is TGTGCCAGCAAGCAACTAGCCGGACCGGGTGAGCAGTTCTTC. It is translated as CASKQLAGPGEQFF. This rearrangement joins TRBV12-3 or TRBV12-4 to TRBJ2-1, with D possibly being TRBD2 (6 bases). V lost 7 bases, J lost 9 bases, and 19 bases lay in between. This CDR3 contains 14 residues.

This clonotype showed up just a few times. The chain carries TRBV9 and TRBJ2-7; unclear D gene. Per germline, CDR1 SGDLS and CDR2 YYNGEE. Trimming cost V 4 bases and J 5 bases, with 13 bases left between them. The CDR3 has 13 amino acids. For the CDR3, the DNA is TGTGCCAGCAGCCATCTACCGGGCCACGAGCAGTACTTC. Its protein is CASSHLPGHEQYF.

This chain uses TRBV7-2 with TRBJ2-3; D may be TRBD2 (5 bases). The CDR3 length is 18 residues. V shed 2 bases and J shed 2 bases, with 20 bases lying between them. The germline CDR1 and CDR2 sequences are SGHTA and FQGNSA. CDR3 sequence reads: CASSLSFFVQRNTDTQYF. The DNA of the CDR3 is TGTGCCAGCAGCTTATCCTTCTTTGTCCAGCGGAACACAGATACGCAGTATTTT. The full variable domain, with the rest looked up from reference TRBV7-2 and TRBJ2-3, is GAGVSQSPSNKVTEKGKDVELRCDPISGHTALYWYRQSLGQGLEFLIYFQGNSAPDKSGLPSDRFSAERTGGSVSTLTIQRTQQEDSAVYLCASSLSFFVQRNTDTQYFGPGTRLTVL.

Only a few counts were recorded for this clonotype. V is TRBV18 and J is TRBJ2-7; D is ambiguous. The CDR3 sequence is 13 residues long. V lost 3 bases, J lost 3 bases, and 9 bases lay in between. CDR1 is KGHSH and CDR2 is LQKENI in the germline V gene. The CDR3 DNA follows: TGTGCCAGCTCACCCGGACGGATCTACGAGCAGTACTTC. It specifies CASSPGRIYEQYF.

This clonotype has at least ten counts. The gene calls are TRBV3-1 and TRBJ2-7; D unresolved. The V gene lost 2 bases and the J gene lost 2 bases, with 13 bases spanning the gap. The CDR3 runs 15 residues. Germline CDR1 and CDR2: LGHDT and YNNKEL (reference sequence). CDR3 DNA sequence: TGTGCCAGCAGCCAAAGGATCACAGAGGCCTACGAGCAGTACTTC. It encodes CASSQRITEAYEQYF.